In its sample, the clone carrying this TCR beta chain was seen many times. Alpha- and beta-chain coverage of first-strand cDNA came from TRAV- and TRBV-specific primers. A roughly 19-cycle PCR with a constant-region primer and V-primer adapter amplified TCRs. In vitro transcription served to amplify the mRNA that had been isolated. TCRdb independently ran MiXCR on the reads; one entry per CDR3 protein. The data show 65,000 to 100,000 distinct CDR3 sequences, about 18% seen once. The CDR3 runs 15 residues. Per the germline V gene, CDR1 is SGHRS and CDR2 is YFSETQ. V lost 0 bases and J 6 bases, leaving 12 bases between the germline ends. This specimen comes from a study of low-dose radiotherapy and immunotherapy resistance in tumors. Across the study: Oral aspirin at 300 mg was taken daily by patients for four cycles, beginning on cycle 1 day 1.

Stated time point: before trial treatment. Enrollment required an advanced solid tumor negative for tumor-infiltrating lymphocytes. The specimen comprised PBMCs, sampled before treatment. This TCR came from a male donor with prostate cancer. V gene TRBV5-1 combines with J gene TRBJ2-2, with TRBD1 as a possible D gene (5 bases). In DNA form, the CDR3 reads TGCGCCAGCAGCTTGGAAGGGGTATCGGCCGGGGAGCTGTTTTTT. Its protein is CASSLEGVSAGELFF. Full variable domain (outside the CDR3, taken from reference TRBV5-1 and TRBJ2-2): KAGVTQTPRYLIKTRGQQVTLSCSPISGHRSVSWYQQTPGQGLQFLFEYFSETQRNKGNFPGRFSGRQFSNSRSEMNVSTLELGDSALYLCASSLEGVSAGELFFGEGSRLTVL.